Detailed here is one T cell receptor beta chain. Antigen: not known. Germline trimming cut 2 bases from V and 1 base from J; bases unmatched to any gene: 0. The length of the CDR3 is 15 residues. The germline V gene encodes CDR1 MDHEN and CDR2 SYDVKM. These data belong to a study of neoadjuvant nivolumab and ipilimumab in lung cancer. General study points: Compared with tumor-adjacent uninvolved lung, resected tumors showed greater richness and clonality.

Using immunoSEQ multiplex PCR, the repertoire was profiled, and TCRdb retains in-frame clones only, with some absent. The sample holds about 38,000 clones, about 91% seen once. The chain has TRBV28 and TRBJ2-3, with 10 bases that match TRBD2. The sequencing here drew on peripheral blood, taken before neoadjuvant nivolumab, alone or with ipilimumab. The TCR originated in an adult with non-small cell lung cancer. This chain's CDR3 is CASSLGTSGTDTQYF. Written as DNA, the CDR3 is TGTGCCAGCAGTTTAGGGACTAGCGGCACAGATACGCAGTATTTT.